The 5 T cell receptor beta chains below were found in one sample sequenced in a study of blood T cell repertoires in COVID-19. Clones were sequenced by immunoSEQ multiplex PCR, and TCRdb holds only the in-frame ones, with some missing. The sample lists hundreds of thousands of clones, approximately 90% occurring once. The material sequenced was PBMCs or T cells enriched from blood (not recorded which). The origin of the receptors is a man aged 50-59 years who had been exposed to COVID-19.

The V gene is TRBV12-3 or TRBV12-4, the J gene TRBJ2-7; the match to TRBD1 covers 11 bases. The CDR3 covers 13 residues. V was clipped by 5 bases and J by 6 bases; unmatched bases: 3. The CDR3 nucleotides read TGTGCCAGCAGTAAAGGGACAGGGGGCGAGCAGTACGTC. This encodes CASSKGTGGEQYV.

The V gene is TRBV7-2, the J gene TRBJ2-3, with no clear D. The germline V and J ends were trimmed by 1 base and 4 bases, with 12 bases remaining between them. Germline CDR1 SGHTA, CDR2 FQGNSA. The CDR3 consists of 15 residues. The CDR3 loop is CASSLVGPSADTQYF. The CDR3 DNA reads as TGTGCCAGCAGCTTAGTTGGGCCATCAGCAGATACGCAGTATTTT.

This clone was seen once. The chain couples TRBV7-8 to TRBJ2-1, with 11 nucleotides matching TRBD2. CDR1 is SGHVS and CDR2 is FQNEAQ in the germline V gene. With 2 bases clipped from V and 9 bases from J, the junction kept 21 bases outside the gene matches. CDR3 length: 20 amino acids. The CDR3 loop reads CASSLLGGLAGGKLTIEQFF. CDR3 nucleotide sequence: TGTGCCAGCAGCTTATTAGGCGGGCTAGCGGGGGGCAAACTCACAATTGAGCAGTTCTTC.

The CDR3 protein is CASSELAAYNEQFF. CDR3 DNA sequence: TGTGCCAGCAGTGAATTAGCGGCCTACAATGAGCAGTTCTTC. This chain joins TRBV2 and TRBJ2-1; D may be TRBD2 (6 bases). Germline CDR1 reads SNHLY; CDR2 reads FYNNEI. The CDR3 has 14 residues. V lost 2 bases and J lost 2, with 7 bases in between.

This clone was detected a few times. This chain links TRBV24-1 with TRBJ2-3; 7 bases are shared with TRBD1. Germline CDR1 KGHDR, CDR2 SFDVKD. This CDR3 spans 18 amino acids. V shed 0 bases, J shed 2 bases, and the junction held 10 bases outside the gene matches. The CDR3 sequence is CATSDLPFGQDLTDTQYF. Written as DNA, the CDR3 is TGTGCCACCAGTGATTTGCCCTTCGGACAGGACCTCACAGATACGCAGTATTTT.